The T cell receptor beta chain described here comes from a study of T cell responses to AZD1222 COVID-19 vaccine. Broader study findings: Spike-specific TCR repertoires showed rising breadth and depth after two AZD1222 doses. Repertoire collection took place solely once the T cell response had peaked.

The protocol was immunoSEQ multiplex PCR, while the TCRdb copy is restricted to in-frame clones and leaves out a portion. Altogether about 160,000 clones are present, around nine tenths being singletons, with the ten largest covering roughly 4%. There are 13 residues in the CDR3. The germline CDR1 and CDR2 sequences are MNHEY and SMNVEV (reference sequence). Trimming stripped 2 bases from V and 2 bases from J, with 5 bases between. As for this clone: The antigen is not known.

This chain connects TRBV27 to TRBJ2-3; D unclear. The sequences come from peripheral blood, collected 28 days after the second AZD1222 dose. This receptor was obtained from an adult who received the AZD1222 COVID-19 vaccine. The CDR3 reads CASSLAVTDTQYF. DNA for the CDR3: TGTGCCAGCAGTTTAGCGGTCACAGATACGCAGTATTTT.